Listed below are T cell receptor beta chains from one sample, sequenced in a study of shared clonotypes between healthy human individuals. Assay used: immunoSEQ multiplex PCR; TCRdb lists only in-frame clones, some missing. Among a few million clones listed, more than 80% were seen once. The specimen sequenced was naive CD4+ T cells from PBMCs. Receptor source: a man between 18 and 29 years old in good health. Some clones in this sample may be carry-over from other donors' samples. Each CDR3 is given with its conserved first and last residue. A D gene is named only where the DNA matches it firmly. Clone size is shown for a subset of rows, as once, few, many or a class of expanded clone.

size,D,J,V,DNA,CDR3
.,TRBD1,TRBJ2-2,TRBV18,TGTGCCAGCTCACCACAGACAGGGGGAACCACCGGGGAGCTGTTTTTT,CASSPQTGGTTGELFF
.,.,TRBJ2-5,TRBV5-1,TGCGCCAGCAGCCCATCCTTTAGGGAGACCCAGTACTTC,CASSPSFRETQYF
once,.,TRBJ1-2,TRBV6-5,TGTGCCAGCAGCAAAGACAGACTCTATGGCTACACCTTC,CASSKDRLYGYTF
.,.,TRBJ2-1,TRBV19,TGTGCCAGTAGTATCCCAGGGGACAATGAGCAGTTCTTC,CASSIPGDNEQFF
.,TRBD1,TRBJ2-7,TRBV6-1,TGTGCCATCAGTTCGACAGGGTCGGGGCAGTACTTC,CAISSTGSGQYF
.,.,TRBJ1-2,TRBV28,TGTGCCAGCAGTTTAGCAGGGTACGGCTACACCTTC,CASSLAGYGYTF
.,TRBD2,TRBJ2-2,TRBV7-3,TGTGCCAGCAGCTTAGGGCCCAGCGGGAGGGCCTACACCGGGGAGCTGTTTTTT,CASSLGPSGRAYTGELFF
.,.,TRBJ2-3,TRBV10-3,TGTGCCATCAGTGAGTCTGGACTCCTGAGCGCAGATACGCAGTATTTT,CAISESGLLSADTQYF
.,.,TRBJ1-2,TRBV2,TGTGCCAGCAGTGAGTCTGGCAGGGGCCGGGGCTACACCTTC,CASSESGRGRGYTF
.,.,TRBJ2-5,TRBV11-3,TGTGCCAGCAGCTTAGATCCCCAGAGTCAAGAGACCCAGTACTTC,CASSLDPQSQETQYF
.,.,TRBJ1-2,TRBV5-1,TGCGCCAGCAGCTTGATCATGAACTATGGCTACACCTTC,CASSLIMNYGYTF
few,TRBD1,TRBJ1-1,TRBV28,TGTGCCAGCAGTGCCTTGACAGGGAGCGTGAACACTGAAGCTTTCTTT,CASSALTGSVNTEAFF
once,.,TRBJ2-1,TRBV11-2,TGTGCCAGCAGCACCCCGAGAGCTGACTTGTACTCCTACAATGAGCAGTTCTTC,CASSTPRADLYSYNEQFF
once,.,TRBJ1-2,TRBV2,TGTGCCAGCAGTGTTTTTCCAGGGCCTCGGTATGGCTACACCTTC,CASSVFPGPRYGYTF
.,.,TRBJ1-5,TRBV5-1,TGCGCCAGCAGCTTGACAGGGATGAGCAATCAGCCCCAGCATTTT,CASSLTGMSNQPQHF
.,TRBD2,TRBJ2-7,TRBV28,TGTGCCAGCAGTTTCAGGCTAGCGGTGCGGTCCTACGAGCAGTACTTC,CASSFRLAVRSYEQYF
.,.,TRBJ2-7,TRBV7-7,TGTGCCAGCAGCTTGGGGGGACCGACTTACGAGCAGTACTTC,CASSLGGPTYEQYF
.,TRBD1,TRBJ1-2,TRBV19,TGTGCCAGTAGGTCCCAGGGGGCGGACTATGGCTACACCTTC,CASRSQGADYGYTF
.,TRBD2,TRBJ2-7,TRBV10-3,TGTGCCATCAGAGCGGGACTAGCGGTCTACGAGCAGTACTTC,CAIRAGLAVYEQYF
once,TRBD2,TRBJ2-1,TRBV4-1,TGCGCCAGCAGCCATGGACTAGCGGGGGGCTCCTACAATGAGCAGTTCTTC,CASSHGLAGGSYNEQFF
.,.,TRBJ1-2,TRBV6-5,TGTGCCAGCAGGGACGAACCTAGCGCCTATGGCTACACCTTC,CASRDEPSAYGYTF
.,.,TRBJ2-3,TRBV5-4,TGTGCCAGCAGCTTGGAGAGCACAGATACGCAGTATTTT,CASSLESTDTQYF
.,TRBD1,TRBJ1-1,TRBV28,TGTGCCAGCAGTTTTCCGACAGGGGGGAACACTGAAGCTTTCTTT,CASSFPTGGNTEAFF
once,.,TRBJ2-6,TRBV29-1,TGCAGCGTTGAAAGGGGCTCTGGGGCCAACGTCCTGACTTTC,CSVERGSGANVLTF
.,TRBD1,TRBJ1-4,TRBV28,TGTGCCAGCAGTATGGGACAGGGTCCTGAAAAACTGTTTTTT,CASSMGQGPEKLFF
.,.,TRBJ2-4,TRBV19,TGTGCCAGTAGTATCGACCAGGGATATAACATTCAGTACTTC,CASSIDQGYNIQYF
.,.,TRBJ1-1,TRBV7-2,TGTGCCAGCAGCCTAGCAGGGAGGTCTGAAGCTTTCTTT,CASSLAGRSEAFF
.,.,TRBJ2-7,TRBV5-1,TGCGCCAGCAGCCCGGGACTTTCCTACGAGCAGTACTTC,CASSPGLSYEQYF
once,.,TRBJ1-3,TRBV11-2,TGTGCCAGCAGTCCTCAAAGTTCTGGAAACACCATATATTTT,CASSPQSSGNTIYF
.,TRBD2,TRBJ2-3,TRBV27,TGTGCCAGCAGTCCGCTAGCGGGAGGAAACACAGATACGCAGTATTTT,CASSPLAGGNTDTQYF
.,TRBD1,TRBJ2-1,TRBV5-1,TGCGCCAGCAGCCCTCTAACAGGGGCCCACAATGAGCAGTTCTTC,CASSPLTGAHNEQFF
once,TRBD1,TRBJ1-1,TRBV30,TGTGCCTGGGCGACAGGGAGGACTGAAGCTTTCTTT,CAWATGRTEAFF
.,TRBD2,TRBJ2-3,TRBV28,TGTGCCAGCAGCGTAGCGGGCCCAACTTCCACAGATACGCAGTATTTT,CASSVAGPTSTDTQYF
.,.,TRBJ1-5,TRBV19,TGTGCCAGTAGTATAGATCAAGGTCAGCCCCAGCATTTT,CASSIDQGQPQHF
.,TRBD1,TRBJ1-5,TRBV5-6,TGTGCCAGCAGCGGCCCGACAGGGAGGAATCAGCCCCAGCATTTT,CASSGPTGRNQPQHF
.,TRBD2,TRBJ2-1,TRBV2,TGTGCCAGCAGTGGGGGGACTAGCGGGAGGAGAATATCCTACAATGAGCAGTTCTTC,CASSGGTSGRRISYNEQFF
.,.,TRBJ2-1,TRBV7-3,TGTGCCAGCAGCTTACAGGGCCGATCCTACAATGAGCAGTTCTTC,CASSLQGRSYNEQFF
.,TRBD2,TRBJ2-7,TRBV5-1,TGCGCCAGCAGCTTAAGCGGGAGTAGTTACGAGCAGTACTTC,CASSLSGSSYEQYF
.,.,TRBJ1-1,TRBV5-1,TGCGCCAGCAGCTTGATCGGGGGAAGTGGCACTGAAGCTTTCTTT,CASSLIGGSGTEAFF
.,.,TRBJ2-1,TRBV4-2,TGTGCCAGCAGCCAAGGAGAAGGAGGGGACAATGAGCAGTTCTTC,CASSQGEGGDNEQFF
.,TRBD2,TRBJ2-1,TRBV29-1,TGCAGCGGACGCGGGAGCCCATCCTACAATGAGCAGTTCTTC,CSGRGSPSYNEQFF
.,.,TRBJ2-7,TRBV6-5,TGTGCCAGCAGTTTCGCGGGCAGCTCCTACGAGCAGTACTTC,CASSFAGSSYEQYF
.,.,TRBJ2-3,TRBV28,TGTGCCAGCAGGCTATCAAACACAGATACGCAGTATTTT,CASRLSNTDTQYF
.,.,TRBJ2-5,TRBV2,TGTGCCAGCAACGGCTGGGTGGAAGCCAGGGACACCCAGTACTTC,CASNGWVEARDTQYF
.,.,TRBJ2-3,TRBV18,TGTGCCAGCTCATCCTCCCGGGACATCTACACCGAGCCGCAGTATTTT,CASSSSRDIYTEPQYF
.,TRBD1,TRBJ1-4,TRBV5-8,TGTGCCAGCAGCCTCCCATGGGACAGGAGATTTGCAACTAATGAAAAACTGTTTTTT,CASSLPWDRRFATNEKLFF
.,.,TRBJ2-1,TRBV4-2,TGTGCCAGCAGCCGCCACTCAGGCTCCTACAATGAGCAGTTCTTC,CASSRHSGSYNEQFF
.,.,TRBJ2-7,TRBV7-9,TGTGCCAGCAGCTTAAATCCCGGGACGGTTGCATACGAGCAGTACTTC,CASSLNPGTVAYEQYF
.,.,TRBJ2-7,TRBV28,TGTGCCAGCATTCACTCCCCGGGGTCGAAAGGCAACGAGCAGTACTTC,CASIHSPGSKGNEQYF
.,TRBD1,TRBJ1-1,TRBV2,TGTGCCGTAGGGGAGGGGACAGGAGATGAAGCTTTCTTT,CAVGEGTGDEAFF
.,.,TRBJ2-7,TRBV5-1,TGCGCCAGCAGCCCGAGGACGGGACGGCAAAAGTACTTC,CASSPRTGRQKYF
.,TRBD1,TRBJ1-2,TRBV28,TGTGCCAGCAGGCTCGACCGGACAGGCTATGGCTACACCTTC,CASRLDRTGYGYTF
.,TRBD2,TRBJ2-1,TRBV9,TGTGCCAGCAGCGTAGGGTGGGGGACTAGCAGGAACAATGAGCAGTTCTTC,CASSVGWGTSRNNEQFF